These 18 T cell receptor beta chains share one sample of origin, sequenced in a study of regulatory T cells in long-lasting Graves disease. As to time point: newly diagnosed GD, antithyroid drugs for less than 3 months. Extracted RNA from PBMCs served as the source of the TCR library. Investigators prepared the TCR beta libraries by applying iRepertoire HTBI primers and Arm-PCR of CDR3 regions. TCRdb used MiXCR to reprocess the multiplex PCR reads, holding one entry per CDR3 protein. The repertoire includes a few hundred thousand distinct CDR3 sequences, 10% to 15% of them detected once, and about 20% sits in the top ten. These data also featured in a second study, about T cells in Graves' hyperthyroidism and ophthalmopathy.

The sample in question was peripheral blood mononuclear cells (PBMCs), obtained at new diagnosis, from a patient treated with antithyroid drugs. These receptor sequences come from a woman under 30 with Graves disease.

This clonotype was observed at least ten times. The gene calls are TRBV28 and TRBJ2-1, with D tentatively TRBD1 (6 bases). Germline V gives CDR1 MDHEN, CDR2 SYDVKM. This CDR3 has 15 residues. Trimming cost V 5 bases and J 5 bases, with 16 bases left between them. The DNA of the CDR3 is TGTGCCAGCAGTCTAACAGGGACAAACAACAATGAGCAGTTCTTC. Translating gives CASSLTGTNNNEQFF. The full variable domain, rest sourced from reference TRBV28 and TRBJ2-1, is DVKVTQSSRYLVKRTGEKVFLECVQDMDHENMFWYRQDPGLGLRLIYFSYDVKMKEKGDIPEGYSVSREKKERFSLILESASTNQTSMYLCASSLTGTNNNEQFFGPGTRLTVL.

This clonotype has ten or more counts. The chain recombines TRBV18 with TRBJ1-2; no clear D gene. Trimming shortened V by 3 bases and J by 8 bases, and 13 bases separated the two germline ends. CDR1 KGHSH and CDR2 LQKENI come from the germline V gene. There are 13 residues in the CDR3. The CDR3 region has the DNA TGTGCCAGCTCACCGGCACAGCCTGGGGGCTACACCTTC. Translation: CASSPAQPGGYTF.

This clonotype has ten or more counts. The chain uses TRBV20-1 and TRBJ2-5; D gene ambiguous. Germline CDR1 is DFQATT and CDR2 is SNEGSKA (reference sequence). CDR3 size: 14 residues. The ends were cut back, 0 bases at V and 2 bases at J, with 10 bases in the middle. CDR3 DNA: TGCAGTGCTAGAGATAAGCCGACTCAAGAGACCCAGTACTTC. Protein product: CSARDKPTQETQYF.

The chain links TRBV6-1 to TRBJ2-1; 7 bases map to TRBD1. The CDR3 extends over 13 amino acids. J lost 5 bases, V lost 6 bases, and 4 bases had no gene match. CDR1 is MNHNS and CDR2 is SASEGT in the germline V gene. The CDR3 spells CASSGTEDNEQFF. DNA for the CDR3: TGTGCCAGCAGCGGGACAGAGGACAATGAGCAGTTCTTC.

A few counts support this clonotype. The gene calls are TRBV5-1 and TRBJ1-1; D perhaps matches TRBD1 (6 bases). Germline V gene lookup returns CDR1 SGHRS and CDR2 YFSETQ. This CDR3 spans 14 amino acids. V gave up 7 bases and J gave up 0 bases, with 13 bases separating them. The CDR3 DNA is TGCGCCAGCGGCCGAGAGGGGGTGAACACTGAAGCTTTCTTT. It yields the protein CASGREGVNTEAFF.

This clonotype was found a few times. The rearrangement uses TRBV7-9 and TRBJ2-5, with a weak D call TRBD1 (6 bases). This CDR3 is 14 amino acids long. Looked up from germline, CDR1 is SEHNR and CDR2 is FQNEAQ (reference sequence). V shed 3 bases and J shed 0 bases, with 8 bases lying between them. The CDR3 protein is CASSFRDNQETQYF. CDR3 bases: TGTGCCAGCAGCTTCCGGGACAACCAAGAGACCCAGTACTTC.

This clonotype has a handful of counts. The rearrangement uses TRBV4-1 and TRBJ2-5; 7 bases agree with TRBD1. Germline assignment: CDR1 MGHRA and CDR2 YSYEKL. This CDR3 contains 16 residues. V lost 6 bases, J lost 5 bases, and 15 bases stayed unmatched. The CDR3 bases are TGCGCCAGCAGTTGGGAATGGAGAGGGGGCCAGGAGACCCAGTACTTC. The encoded protein is CASSWEWRGGQETQYF.

This clonotype was recorded at least ten times. This rearrangement joins TRBV27 to TRBJ2-7; maybe TRBD2 (5 bases). The CDR3 totals 16 residues. The germline CDR1 and CDR2 sequences are MNHEY and SMNVEV (reference sequence). The ends were cut back, 4 bases at V and 0 bases at J, with 16 bases in the middle. This CDR3 reads CASSSRGAESSYEQYF. The CDR3 bases are TGTGCCAGCAGTTCCCGGGGAGCGGAATCCTCCTACGAGCAGTACTTC.

This chain uses TRBV19 with TRBJ1-1, with D perhaps TRBD1 (5 bases). This CDR3 has 14 amino acids. The germline gives CDR1 LNHDA, CDR2 SQIVND (reference sequence). The V end lost 7 bases, the J end lost 5 bases, and 17 bases lay between the germline ends. In DNA, the CDR3 is TGTGCCAGTACCCCGGACGGGTGGGGGACTGAAGCTTTCTTT. Translated, it gives CASTPDGWGTEAFF.

Many counts were recorded for this clonotype. The J gene is TRBJ2-7, the V gene TRBV5-1; 8 bases line up with TRBD1. The CDR3 spans 17 residues. CDR1 is SGHRS and CDR2 is YFSETQ in the germline V gene. The J segment lost 4 bases and the V segment lost 0 bases, leaving 12 bases of the junction unmatched. The CDR3 reads CASSLGRGRGRRYEQYV. CDR3 bases: TGCGCCAGCAGCTTGGGTCGGGGCAGGGGGCGTCGGTACGAGCAGTACGTC.

This clonotype has a handful of counts. The chain recombines TRBV4-3 with TRBJ2-1, with a tentative D call TRBD2 (6 bases). CDR1 is LGHNA, CDR2 YSLEER, per germline. Deletions cut 0 bases from V and 3 bases from J, with 15 bases between. The CDR3 runs to 17 residues. This CDR3 reads CASSQDSGLANYNEQFF. CDR3 nucleotide sequence: TGCGCCAGCAGCCAAGACAGCGGGCTAGCGAACTACAATGAGCAGTTCTTC.

The chain uses TRBV12-3 or TRBV12-4 and TRBJ2-1; 12 bases fit TRBD2. This CDR3 contains 16 residues. V was pared by 5 bases and J by 7 bases, with 9 bases of the junction left unmatched. The CDR3, as DNA: TGTGCCAGCAGTCCACCGACTAGCGGGGGTTGGAATGAGCAGTTCTTC. This sequence encodes CASSPPTSGGWNEQFF.

The chain recombines TRBV7-8 with TRBJ2-2, with 15 nucleotides matching TRBD2. From germline, CDR1 is SGHVS and CDR2 FQNEAQ. The CDR3 is made up of 16 amino acids. With V trimmed by 5 bases and J by 7 bases, 5 bases remained unmatched. The CDR3 DNA reads as TGTGCCAGCAGCCCTGGACTAGCGGGAGGGGTCGGGGAGCTGTTTTTT. Translated, it gives CASSPGLAGGVGELFF.

This clonotype was picked up many times. The rearrangement uses TRBV12-5 and TRBJ2-1; 9 bases are shared with TRBD2. The length of the CDR3 is 20 residues. Trimming took 0 bases from V and 3 from J; bases not matched to a gene: 15. Germline CDR1 LGHNT, CDR2 FRNRAP. Written as DNA, the CDR3 is TGTGCTAGTGGTTTGGTGTCCGGACACGGAGCGGGGGGATACTACAATGAGCAGTTCTTC. Amino acids: CASGLVSGHGAGGYYNEQFF.

This clonotype has a count of ten or more. This chain uses TRBV10-3 with TRBJ2-5, with unresolved D. Trimming stripped 5 bases from V and 3 bases from J, with 7 bases between. CDR1 is ENHRY and CDR2 is SYGVKD in the germline V gene. This CDR3 has 12 residues. CDR3 amino acids: CAISWQKETQYF. The DNA for the CDR3 is TGTGCCATCAGTTGGCAGAAAGAGACCCAGTACTTC.

Many counts were recorded for this clonotype. This sequence joins TRBV5-1 and TRBJ1-2; D is unresolved. This CDR3 is 15 amino acids long. V lost 3 bases to trimming and J lost 6 bases, with 18 bases between them. The germline gives CDR1 SGHRS, CDR2 YFSETQ. CDR3: CASSSAEAKFDGYTF. In DNA form, the CDR3 reads TGCGCCAGCAGCTCGGCAGAAGCCAAGTTTGATGGCTACACCTTC.

J is TRBJ2-1 and V is TRBV9; D possibly uses TRBD1 or TRBD2 (5 bases each). The V end was cut by 2 bases, the J end by 9 bases, with 18 bases between. The CDR3 runs to 15 residues. Germline V gene data show CDR1 as SGDLS and CDR2 as YYNGEE. CDR3 residues: CASSVGASYNSEQFF. The DNA of the CDR3 is TGTGCCAGCAGCGTCGGGGCCTCCTACAATAGTGAGCAGTTCTTC.

This clonotype was observed a few times. With a much larger clone just one base away, this may be a read error. CDR3 nucleotide sequence: TGTGCCAGCAGTGGGGGGGCTGGTTATGGCTACACCTTC. It codes for CASSGGAGYGYTF. This chain uses TRBV6-2 or TRBV6-3 with TRBJ1-2; tentatively, D is TRBD1 (6 bases). Germline CDR1 MNHEY, CDR2 SVGEGT. The CDR3 spans 13 residues. V shed 5 bases and J shed 5 bases, with 12 bases lying between them.